The 32 T cell receptor beta chains below all came from one sample that was sequenced in a study of T cell repertoires in cytomegalovirus infection. TCRdb ran MiXCR on the reads and lists one entry per CDR3 protein. The sample contains a few hundred thousand distinct CDR3 sequences, 15% to 20% of which appear only once. Sequencing input: PBMCs. These receptors came from a human donor in good health (CMV status not recorded). Some clones in this sample may be carry-over from other donors' samples.

In the case of this clonotype: One junction end does not reproduce the germline sequence, and a read error may be involved. The J gene is TRBJ2-1, the V gene TRBV4-1, with 8 bases identical to TRBD2. CDR3 length: 20 residues. CDR1 is MGHRA, CDR2 YSYEKL, per germline. The CDR3: CASSQDRSSGGPRFNNVQFF. The CDR3 DNA reads as TGCGCCAGCAGCCAAGATAGGTCCAGCGGGGGACCTCGATTCAACAATGTGCAGTTCTTC.

This chain links TRBV12-3 or TRBV12-4 with TRBJ1-2, with D hard to call. This CDR3 is 13 amino acids long. V lost 8 bases and J lost 8, with 18 bases in between. CDR3 DNA sequence: TGTGCCAGCCGGCCAATGGGTTTAGTCGGCTACACCTTC. Translating gives CASRPMGLVGYTF.

The chain carries TRBV28 and TRBJ1-2, with a tentative D call TRBD1 (5 bases). Per the germline V gene, CDR1 is MDHEN and CDR2 is SYDVKM. The CDR3 runs 14 residues. Trimming pared 6 bases from V and 5 bases from J, leaving 16 bases between. The CDR3 spells CASSLRGAGYGYTF. DNA for the CDR3: TGTGCCAGCAGCTTACGCGGGGCCGGATATGGCTACACCTTC.

V and J are TRBV19 and TRBJ2-7; the D call may be TRBD1 or TRBD2 (6 bases each). The CDR3 consists of 15 residues. Germline CDR1 and CDR2: LNHDA and SQIVND (reference sequence). Trimming cost V 6 bases and J 2 bases, with 17 bases left between them. This chain's CDR3 is CASRAGATSTYEQYF. CDR3 in DNA: TGTGCCAGTAGAGCAGGGGCTACTAGCACCTACGAGCAGTACTTC.

This clonotype was recorded many times. This rearrangement joins TRBV7-2 to TRBJ2-1; 8 bases map to TRBD2. Germline lookup yields CDR1 SGHTA and CDR2 FQGNSA. V lost 5 bases to trimming and J lost 1 base; unmatched junction nucleotides: 13. The CDR3 is 18 amino acids. CDR3 loop: CASSISSGLVLSYNEQFF. DNA of the CDR3: TGTGCCAGCAGCATATCTAGCGGGCTGGTGTTGTCCTACAATGAGCAGTTCTTC.

This clonotype showed up just a few times. The CDR3 DNA sequence: TGTGCCAGTACTCCCCGCGGACAGGGGGCGCGGGGCAATCAGCCCCAGCATTTT. It specifies CASTPRGQGARGNQPQHF. The genes are TRBV19 and TRBJ1-5; 11 bases are a match to TRBD1. The CDR3 is 18 residues long. Per the germline V gene, CDR1 is LNHDA and CDR2 is SQIVND (reference sequence). Trimming at V came to 7 bases and at J to 2 bases, leaving 13 bases not matched to a gene.

Ten or more counts support this clonotype. CDR3 residues: CASSPGVGPSTDTQYF. CDR3 nucleotides: TGCGCCAGCAGCCCCGGAGTGGGGCCAAGCACAGATACGCAGTATTTT. The J gene is TRBJ2-3, the V gene TRBV4-3, with D possibly being TRBD1 (5 bases). Deletions cut 4 bases from V and 0 bases from J, with 14 bases between. The CDR3 spans 16 residues. Germline V gives CDR1 LGHNA, CDR2 YSLEER.

This clonotype was seen a handful of times. The genes are TRBV12-3 or TRBV12-4 and TRBJ1-5, with D unresolved. The CDR3 extends over 12 amino acids. Trimming removed 2 bases from V and 9 bases from J, with 8 bases in between. Written as DNA, the CDR3 is TGTGCCAGCAGTTTACCCAGCCGGCCCCAGCATTTT. Translating gives CASSLPSRPQHF.

The J gene is TRBJ2-2, the V gene TRBV4-2; TRBD2 is a possible D gene (6 bases). The CDR3 sequence is 17 residues long. Germline assignment: CDR1 LGHNA and CDR2 YNFKEQ. V was pared by 0 bases and J by 1 base, with 12 bases between. Written as DNA, the CDR3 is TGTGCCAGCAGCCAAGATCCGCCAGCGGGGAACACCGGGGAGCTGTTTTTT. Translating it yields CASSQDPPAGNTGELFF.

The chain joins TRBV12-3 or TRBV12-4 to TRBJ2-3; TRBD2 aligns across 10 bases. After removal of 6 bases from V and 5 bases from J, the junction contained 14 bases not matched to a gene. CDR3 size: 17 residues. DNA for the CDR3: TGTGCCAGCAGCCTACAAGGAGCTAGCGGGGGTGGAGATACGCAGTATTTT. Residues: CASSLQGASGGGDTQYF.

Only a few counts were recorded for this clonotype. This chain links TRBV20-1 with TRBJ2-1; D not resolved. Between the trimmed V and J ends, which lost 0 bases and 2 bases, there was a span of 8 bases. The CDR3 totals 14 residues. CDR1 and CDR2 from the germline V gene are DFQATT and SNEGSKA (reference sequence). The CDR3 DNA sequence: TGCAGTGCTAGAGAACATGTGGCCTACAATGAGCAGTTCTTC. Protein sequence: CSAREHVAYNEQFF.

On this clonotype itself: A much larger clonotype is one base distant, so this may be a read error. This chain connects TRBV2 to TRBJ2-2; D call uncertain. Germline loops: CDR1 SNHLY, CDR2 FYNNEI. The CDR3 consists of 14 residues. V was shortened by 8 bases and J by 8 bases, with 18 bases between the two germline ends. For the CDR3, the DNA is TGTGCCAGCGGTGTAACCGATTCCGGAGGGGAGCTGTTTTTT. This translates into CASGVTDSGGELFF.

The chain recombines TRBV29-1 with TRBJ1-2; 8 nucleotides match TRBD1. Trimming at V came to 3 bases and at J to 4 bases, leaving 7 bases not matched to a gene. The length of the CDR3 is 14 residues. CDR1 SQVTM and CDR2 ANQGSEA come from the germline V gene. In nucleotides, the CDR3 is TGCAGCGTTGAGACCGGGACAGGAGGCTATGGCTACACCTTC. This codes for CSVETGTGGYGYTF.

This clonotype appeared many times. The chain employs TRBV27 and TRBJ1-2; D is perhaps TRBD1 (6 bases). Trimming pared 8 bases from V and 3 bases from J, leaving 19 bases between. Germline V gene data show CDR1 as MNHEY and CDR2 as SMNVEV (reference sequence). The CDR3 runs 15 residues. CDR3 protein: CASLTVGGRDYGYTF. CDR3 coding DNA: TGTGCCAGCCTAACTGTAGGGGGGCGCGACTATGGCTACACCTTC.

This clonotype has ten or more counts. The V gene is TRBV7-6, the J gene TRBJ2-1, with TRBD2 matching 10 bases. Germline trimming cut 5 bases from V and 8 bases from J; bases unmatched to any gene: 15. There are 17 residues in the CDR3. Germline values: CDR1 SGHVS, CDR2 FNYEAQ. The CDR3 spells CASSPPSGTSARDEQFF. DNA of the CDR3: TGTGCCAGCAGCCCGCCGTCCGGGACTAGCGCAAGGGATGAGCAGTTCTTC.

This clonotype was recorded at least ten times. The chain uses TRBV6-1 and TRBJ1-1; a weak D match, TRBD1 (6 bases). Trimming pared 6 bases from V and 1 base from J, leaving 18 bases between. Per the germline V gene, CDR1 is MNHNS and CDR2 is SASEGT. This CDR3 comprises 16 residues. Here the CDR3 reads CASRSAYRARNTEAFF. CDR3 nucleotide sequence: TGTGCCAGCAGGTCAGCTTACAGGGCCAGGAACACTGAAGCTTTCTTT.

A few counts support this clonotype. The V gene is TRBV20-1, the J gene TRBJ2-5; TRBD2 is a possible D gene (7 bases). V lost 5 bases to trimming and J lost 5 bases, with 18 bases between them. Looked up from germline, CDR1 is DFQATT and CDR2 is SNEGSKA (reference sequence). This CDR3 comprises 14 residues. CDR3 sequence: CSAATSGGGETQYF. The CDR3 nucleotides are TGCAGTGCTGCTACTTCGGGGGGCGGTGAGACCCAGTACTTC.

The chain has TRBV10-3 and TRBJ1-6, with 9 nucleotides matching TRBD1. The CDR3 runs 14 residues. Looked up from germline, CDR1 is ENHRY and CDR2 is SYGVKD. V shed 6 bases, J shed 10 bases, and the junction held 7 bases outside the gene matches. CDR3 residues: CAISGDRAESPLHF. CDR3 bases: TGTGCCATCAGCGGGGACAGGGCGGAATCACCCCTCCACTTT.

This clonotype was detected only a few times. V and J are TRBV28 and TRBJ2-2; 7 nucleotides agree with TRBD1. V was clipped by 6 bases and J by 2 bases; unmatched bases: 0. The CDR3 is 13 amino acids. Looked up from germline, CDR1 is MDHEN and CDR2 is SYDVKM. Here the CDR3 reads CASRGGNTGELFF. Here the CDR3 DNA reads TGTGCCAGCAGAGGGGGCAACACCGGGGAGCTGTTTTTT.

This chain joins TRBV6-5 and TRBJ2-2; 9 nucleotides match TRBD2. Per the germline V gene, CDR1 is MNHEY and CDR2 is SVGAGI. The trim removed 2 bases at V and 2 bases at J, leaving 9 bases unmatched. CDR3 length: 18 residues. The CDR3 loop reads CASSYRRLAGENTGELFF. In nucleotides, the CDR3 is TGTGCCAGCAGTTACCGTCGATTAGCGGGGGAAAACACCGGGGAGCTGTTTTTT.

The table lists this clonotype with many counts. The chain couples TRBV6-2 or TRBV6-3 to TRBJ1-1; D is uncertain. Germline V gene lookup returns CDR1 MNHEY and CDR2 SVGEGT. This CDR3 is 14 amino acids long. Trimming cost V 0 bases and J 6 bases, with 11 bases left between them. CDR3 loop: CASSYSSSDPEAFF. The CDR3 nucleotides are TGTGCCAGCAGTTACTCGAGCTCTGATCCTGAAGCTTTCTTT.

The chain employs TRBV2 and TRBJ1-5; perhaps TRBD1 as D (6 bases). With 4 bases removed from V and 4 bases from J, the gap between germline ends came to 14 bases. This CDR3 is built from 15 residues. CDR1 SNHLY and CDR2 FYNNEI come from the germline V gene. As DNA, the CDR3 is TGTGCCAGCAGTGCACAGGGTTTTCGTAATCAGCCCCAGCATTTT. Translated, it gives CASSAQGFRNQPQHF.

The J gene is TRBJ1-2, the V gene TRBV2, with TRBD1 identical over 8 bases. With V trimmed by 7 bases and J by 5 bases, 9 bases remained unmatched. Per germline, CDR1 SNHLY and CDR2 FYNNEI. The CDR3 length is 14 residues. The CDR3 coding sequence is TGTGCCAGCACCCGGGACAGGCATCGGTATGGCTACACCTTC. Protein sequence: CASTRDRHRYGYTF.

In its sample, this clonotype was seen a few times. The V gene is TRBV2, the J gene TRBJ2-7; D call uncertain. The CDR3 runs 13 residues. Germline assignment: CDR1 SNHLY and CDR2 FYNNEI. With 1 base removed from V and 12 bases from J, the gap between germline ends came to 16 bases. The CDR3 reads CASSEEALPRWYF. CDR3 in DNA: TGTGCCAGCAGTGAAGAGGCACTTCCGAGGTGGTACTTC.

This clonotype came up many times. This chain links TRBV7-8 with TRBJ2-1; D unresolved. Germline V gene sequence: CDR1 SGHVS, CDR2 FQNEAQ. The CDR3 has 16 amino acids. Deletions cut 3 bases from V and 4 bases from J, with 16 bases between. CDR3 in amino acids: CASSFNPATLYNEQFF. DNA of the CDR3: TGTGCCAGCAGCTTTAATCCGGCAACATTATACAATGAGCAGTTCTTC. The whole variable domain, filled in from reference TRBV7-8 and TRBJ2-1, reads GAGVSQSPRYKVAKRGQDVALRCDPISGHVSLFWYQQALGQGPEFLTYFQNEAQLDKSGLPSDRFFAERPEGSVSTLKIQRTQQEDSAVYLCASSFNPATLYNEQFFGPGTRLTVL.

The chain joins TRBV12-3 or TRBV12-4 to TRBJ2-7; TRBD1 aligns across 7 bases. The CDR3 sequence is 13 residues long. Germline trimming cut 3 bases from V and 4 bases from J; bases unmatched to any gene: 3. CDR3 protein: CASSLDRLYEQYF. The DNA of the CDR3 is TGTGCCAGCAGTTTGGACAGGCTATACGAGCAGTACTTC.

This chain connects TRBV28 to TRBJ1-2, with D unresolved. Trimming cost V 5 bases and J 4 bases, with 14 bases left between them. This CDR3 has 14 amino acids. CDR1 is MDHEN and CDR2 is SYDVKM in the germline V gene. CDR3 sequence (DNA): TGTGCCAGCAGTCTGGTTCTGACGACCTATGGCTACACCTTC. This codes for CASSLVLTTYGYTF.

The V gene is TRBV13, the J gene TRBJ1-6; a weak D match, TRBD1 (5 bases). Per the germline V gene, CDR1 is PRHDT and CDR2 is FYEKMQ (reference sequence). CDR3 size: 12 residues. V lost 5 bases and J lost 10, with 9 bases in between. DNA of the CDR3: TGTGCCAGCAGCCGTGGGACCTCACCCCTCCACTTT. Translation gives CASSRGTSPLHF.

There are many counts of this clonotype. The chain recombines TRBV7-8 with TRBJ2-6, with D perhaps being TRBD1 or TRBD2 (6 bases each). Germline assignment: CDR1 SGHVS and CDR2 FQNEAQ. The CDR3 loop spans 17 amino acids. V was shortened by 4 bases and J by 3 bases, with 16 bases between the two germline ends. CDR3 in amino acids: CASSYEGGLGGANVLTF. As DNA, the CDR3 is TGTGCCAGCAGCTACGAGGGGGGATTGGGTGGGGCCAACGTCCTGACTTTC.

This chain joins TRBV6-5 and TRBJ1-1; no firm D call. Per the germline V gene, CDR1 is MNHEY and CDR2 is SVGAGI. CDR3 size: 14 residues. V was trimmed by 0 bases and J by 1 base, leaving 6 bases between them. DNA of the CDR3: TGTGCCAGCAGTTACTCGTTTGGGAACACTGAAGCTTTCTTT. This translates into CASSYSFGNTEAFF.

This clonotype was observed a few times. The gene calls are TRBV5-1 and TRBJ2-6; D is possibly TRBD1 (6 bases). V was clipped by 4 bases and J by 4 bases, with 15 bases between them. The CDR3 contains 16 residues. Looked up from germline, CDR1 is SGHRS and CDR2 is YFSETQ. CDR3 nucleotide sequence: TGCGCCAGCAGCCGTCCTCAGGGGAGCGGGGCCAACGTCCTGACTTTC. It yields the protein CASSRPQGSGANVLTF.

Many counts were recorded for this clonotype. The chain couples TRBV12-3 or TRBV12-4 to TRBJ1-5; 7 bases are shared with TRBD1. J gave up 3 bases and V 2 bases, and 4 bases lay outside the gene matches. The CDR3 totals 15 residues. The CDR3 is CASSLKGGPNQPQHF. In DNA form, the CDR3 reads TGTGCCAGCAGTTTAAAAGGGGGCCCCAATCAGCCCCAGCATTTT.